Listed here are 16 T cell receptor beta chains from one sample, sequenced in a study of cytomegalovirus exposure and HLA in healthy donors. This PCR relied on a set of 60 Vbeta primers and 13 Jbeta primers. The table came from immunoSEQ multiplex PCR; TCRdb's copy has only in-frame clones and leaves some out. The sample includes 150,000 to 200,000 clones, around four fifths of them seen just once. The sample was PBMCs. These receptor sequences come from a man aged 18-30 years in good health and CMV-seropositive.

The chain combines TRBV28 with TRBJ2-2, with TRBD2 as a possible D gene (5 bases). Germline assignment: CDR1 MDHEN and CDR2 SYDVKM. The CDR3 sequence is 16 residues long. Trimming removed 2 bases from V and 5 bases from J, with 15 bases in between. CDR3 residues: CASSLPDTGWTGELFF. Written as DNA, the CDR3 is TGTGCCAGCAGTTTACCCGACACGGGGTGGACCGGGGAGCTGTTTTTT.

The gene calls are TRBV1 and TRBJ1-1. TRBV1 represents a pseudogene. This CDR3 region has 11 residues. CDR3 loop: CTSSQAPGAFF. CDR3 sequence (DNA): TGCACCAGCAGCCAGGCACCGGGAGCTTTCTTT.

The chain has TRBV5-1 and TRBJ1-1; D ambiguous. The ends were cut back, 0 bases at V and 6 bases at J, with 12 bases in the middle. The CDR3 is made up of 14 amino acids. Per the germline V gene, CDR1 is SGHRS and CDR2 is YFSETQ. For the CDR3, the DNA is TGCGCCAGCAGCTTGGTCGTCGTCGGGGCTGAAGCTTTCTTT. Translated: CASSLVVVGAEAFF.

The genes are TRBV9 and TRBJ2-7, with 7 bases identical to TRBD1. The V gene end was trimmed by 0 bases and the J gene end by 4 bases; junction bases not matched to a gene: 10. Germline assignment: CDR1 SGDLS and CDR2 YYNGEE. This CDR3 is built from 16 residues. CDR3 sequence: CASSVAGTADTYEQYF. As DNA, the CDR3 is TGTGCCAGCAGCGTAGCCGGGACAGCCGACACTTACGAGCAGTACTTC.

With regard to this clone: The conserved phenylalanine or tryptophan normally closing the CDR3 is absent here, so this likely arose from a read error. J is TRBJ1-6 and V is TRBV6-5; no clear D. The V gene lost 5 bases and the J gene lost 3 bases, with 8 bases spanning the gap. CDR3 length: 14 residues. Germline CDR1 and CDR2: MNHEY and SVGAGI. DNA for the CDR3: TGTGCCAGCAGTGAATACAGCTATAATTCACCCCTCCACCTT. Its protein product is CASSEYSYNSPLHL.

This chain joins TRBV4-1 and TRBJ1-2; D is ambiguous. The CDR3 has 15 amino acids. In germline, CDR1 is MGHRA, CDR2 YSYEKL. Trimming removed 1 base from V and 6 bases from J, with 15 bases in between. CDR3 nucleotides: TGCGCCAGCAGCCAAGGTGTCATGGGAGCTAATGGCTACACCTTC. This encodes CASSQGVMGANGYTF.

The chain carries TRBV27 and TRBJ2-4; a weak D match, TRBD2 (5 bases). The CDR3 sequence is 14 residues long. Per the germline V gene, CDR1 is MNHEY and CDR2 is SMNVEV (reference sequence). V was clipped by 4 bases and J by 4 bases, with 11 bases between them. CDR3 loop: CASSSLVSKNIQYF. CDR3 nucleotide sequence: TGTGCCAGCAGTTCACTAGTGTCAAAAAACATTCAGTACTTC.

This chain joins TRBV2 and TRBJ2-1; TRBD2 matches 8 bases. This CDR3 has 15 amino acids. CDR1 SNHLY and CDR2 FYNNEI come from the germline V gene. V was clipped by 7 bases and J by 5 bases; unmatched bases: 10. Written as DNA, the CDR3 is TGTGCCAGCACGACCGGGACTAGTGGGGACAATGAGCAGTTCTTC. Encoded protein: CASTTGTSGDNEQFF.

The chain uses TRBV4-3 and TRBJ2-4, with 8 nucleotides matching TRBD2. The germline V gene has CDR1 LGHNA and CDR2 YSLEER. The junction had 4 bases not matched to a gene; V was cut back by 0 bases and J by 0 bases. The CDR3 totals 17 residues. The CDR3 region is CASSQDPGGIAKNIQYF. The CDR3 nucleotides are TGCGCCAGCAGCCAAGATCCGGGAGGGATAGCCAAAAACATTCAGTACTTC.

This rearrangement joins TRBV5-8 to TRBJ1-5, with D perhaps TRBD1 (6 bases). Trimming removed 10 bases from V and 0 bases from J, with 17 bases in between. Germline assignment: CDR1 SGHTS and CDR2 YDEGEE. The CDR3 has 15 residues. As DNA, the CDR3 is TGTGCCGGGGGCAGCGATAGATATAGCAATCAGCCCCAGCATTTT. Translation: CAGGSDRYSNQPQHF.

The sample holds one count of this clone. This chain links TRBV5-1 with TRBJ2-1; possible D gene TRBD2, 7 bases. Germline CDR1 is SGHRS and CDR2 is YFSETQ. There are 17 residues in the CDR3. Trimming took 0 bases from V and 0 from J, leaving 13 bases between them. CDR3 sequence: CASSLGSGGASYNEQFF. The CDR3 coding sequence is TGCGCCAGCAGCTTGGGTAGTGGGGGGGCCTCCTACAATGAGCAGTTCTTC.

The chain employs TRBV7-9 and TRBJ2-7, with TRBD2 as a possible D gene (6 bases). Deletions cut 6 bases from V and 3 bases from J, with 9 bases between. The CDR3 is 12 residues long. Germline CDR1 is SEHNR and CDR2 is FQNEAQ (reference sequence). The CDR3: CASRGDFYEQYF. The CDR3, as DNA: TGTGCCAGCAGAGGGGACTTCTACGAGCAGTACTTC.

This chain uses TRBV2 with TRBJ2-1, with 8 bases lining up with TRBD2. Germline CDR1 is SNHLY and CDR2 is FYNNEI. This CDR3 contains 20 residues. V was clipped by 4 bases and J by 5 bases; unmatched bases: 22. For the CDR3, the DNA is TGTGCCAGCAGTGCGTTTGGGGCGTCGGGAGGGACGGGCCCTCACAATGAGCAGTTCTTC. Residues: CASSAFGASGGTGPHNEQFF.

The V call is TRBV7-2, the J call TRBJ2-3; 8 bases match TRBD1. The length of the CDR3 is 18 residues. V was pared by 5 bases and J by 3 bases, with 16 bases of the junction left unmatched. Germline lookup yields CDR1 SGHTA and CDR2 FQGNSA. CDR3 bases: TGTGCCAGCAGCCCAGACAGGGGTATCCCCCAAAAGACAGATACGCAGTATTTT. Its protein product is CASSPDRGIPQKTDTQYF.

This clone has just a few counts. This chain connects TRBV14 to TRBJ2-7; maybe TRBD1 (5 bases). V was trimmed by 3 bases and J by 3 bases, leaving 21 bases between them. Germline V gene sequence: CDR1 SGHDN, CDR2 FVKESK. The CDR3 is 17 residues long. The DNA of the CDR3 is TGTGCCAGCAGCCAGGTTCGCGCAGGGCTACTTCACTACGAGCAGTACTTC. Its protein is CASSQVRAGLLHYEQYF.

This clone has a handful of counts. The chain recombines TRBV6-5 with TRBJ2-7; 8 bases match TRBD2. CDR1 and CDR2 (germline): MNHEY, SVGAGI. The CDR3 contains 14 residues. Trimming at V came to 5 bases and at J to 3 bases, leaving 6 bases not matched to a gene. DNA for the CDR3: TGTGCCAGCAGTGGGACTAGTGGGGGCTACGAGCAGTACTTC. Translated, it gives CASSGTSGGYEQYF.